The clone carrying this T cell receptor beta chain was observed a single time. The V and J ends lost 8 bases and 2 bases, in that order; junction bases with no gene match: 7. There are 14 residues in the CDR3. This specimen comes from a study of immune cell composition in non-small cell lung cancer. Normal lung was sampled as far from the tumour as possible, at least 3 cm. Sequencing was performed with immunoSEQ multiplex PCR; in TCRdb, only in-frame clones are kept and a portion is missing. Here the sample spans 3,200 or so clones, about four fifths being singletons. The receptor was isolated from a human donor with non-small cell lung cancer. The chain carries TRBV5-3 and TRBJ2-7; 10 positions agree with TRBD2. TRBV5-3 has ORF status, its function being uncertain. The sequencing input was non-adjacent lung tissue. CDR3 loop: CASSEGLAAYEQYF. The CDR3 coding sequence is TGTGCCAGCAGCGAAGGACTAGCGGCCTACGAGCAGTACTTC.